The 6 T cell receptor beta chains reported below all come from one sample, sequenced in a study of CD8+CD57+ T cells in acquired aplastic anemia. For CDR3 and TCR beta VDJ profiling, genomic DNA was the template used. Via MiXCR, TCRdb re-called the reads, giving one row per CDR3 protein. This table has about 110,000 distinct CDR3 sequences, 50% to 65% appearing once. The sequenced sample consisted of sorted CD4+, CD8+, or CD8+CD57+ T cells (not recorded which) from PBMCs. The source is a human donor in good health, serving as a control.

This clonotype was seen only once. V is TRBV9 and J is TRBJ1-6, with unresolved D. Trimming left V 3 bases short and J 8 bases short, with 6 bases between. Germline assignment: CDR1 SGDLS and CDR2 YYNGEE. This CDR3 has 12 residues. The CDR3 DNA reads TGTGCCAGCAGCGACTTAGATTCACCCCTCCACTTT. It specifies CASSDLDSPLHF.

This clonotype was seen just once. The chain couples TRBV11-2 to TRBJ2-7; TRBD1 is a possible D gene (6 bases). With 4 bases removed from V and 5 bases from J, the gap between germline ends came to 18 bases. Germline CDR1 and CDR2: SGHAT and FQNNGV. This CDR3 comprises 15 residues. CDR3 DNA sequence: TGTGCCAGCAGCTCTACAGGGCTAGGCTGGAACGAGCAGTACTTC. Its translation: CASSSTGLGWNEQYF.

J is TRBJ1-2 and V is TRBV24-1; D remains unclear. CDR3 length equals 12 residues. Trimming stripped 7 bases from V and 8 bases from J, with 13 bases between. Germline V lookup: CDR1 KGHDR, CDR2 SFDVKD. CDR3 in amino acids: CATRAGDGGYTF. CDR3 coding DNA: TGTGCCACCAGAGCAGGTGACGGCGGCTACACCTTC.

This clonotype has a handful of counts. This chain uses TRBV11-2 with TRBJ2-3, with D unclear. The V gene lost 5 bases and the J gene lost 3 bases, with 9 bases spanning the gap. This CDR3 has 13 residues. The germline V gene encodes CDR1 SGHAT and CDR2 FQNNGV. CDR3 loop: CASSHLRTDTQYF. DNA of the CDR3: TGTGCCAGCAGCCACCTCCGAACAGATACGCAGTATTTT.

This clonotype showed up just a few times. A much larger clone is a single base away; this may be a read error. This chain connects TRBV6-1 to TRBJ1-5; D gene ambiguous. The length of the CDR3 is 14 residues. Germline CDR1 reads MNHNS; CDR2 reads SASEGT. The CDR3 is CASIKGYSNQPRHF. The CDR3 nucleotides are TGTGCCAGCATTAAGGGATATAGCAATCAGCCCCGGCATTTT.

This chain joins TRBV19 and TRBJ2-1, with TRBD2 matching 8 bases. Matching the DNA end better, TRBJ2-7 makes the J call doubtful. Germline V gives CDR1 LNHDA, CDR2 SQIVND (reference sequence). The CDR3 length is 15 residues. This CDR3 reads CASSLTSGSYNEQYF. The CDR3 nucleotides read TGTGCCAGCAGTCTCACTAGCGGTTCCTACAATGAGCAGTACTTC.